This is a list of T cell receptor beta chains from one sample in a study of blood T cell repertoires in COVID-19. Clones were read by immunoSEQ multiplex PCR, and TCRdb kept only the in-frame ones, dropping some. The data contain about 430,000 clones, approximately 90% of them singletons. The sample consisted of PBMCs or T cells enriched from blood (not recorded which). These TCRs come from a woman aged 25 to 39 with acute COVID-19. CDR3s include the opening cysteine and the closing phenylalanine or tryptophan. The order of the fields is clone size, D gene, CDR3 length, J gene, V gene, CDR3 DNA, CDR3 protein. D genes are given only for firm matches. Some rows mark clone size as missing; the rest say once, few, many or name a class of expanded clone.

-	-	15	TRBJ2-7	TRBV11-2	TGTGCCAGCAGCCCGAGGCCCCGCAGCTACTACGAGCAGTACTTC	CASSPRPRSYYEQYF
-	-	14	TRBJ2-3	TRBV18	TGTGCCAGCTCACCCCAGACAGCCACAGATACGCAGTATTTT	CASSPQTATDTQYF
-	TRBD2	15	TRBJ2-5	TRBV10-1	TGCGCCAGCAGTGAGGTGGGACTAGTCGAAGAGACCCAGTACTTC	CASSEVGLVEETQYF
-	-	13	TRBJ2-7	TRBV15	TGTGCCACCAGCAGAGATAGGGGTTACGAGCAGTACTTC	CATSRDRGYEQYF
-	TRBD1	14	TRBJ2-5	TRBV7-2	TGTGCCAGCAGCCTGAGGGGGCTCCAAGAGACCCAGTACTTC	CASSLRGLQETQYF
-	TRBD2	16	TRBJ2-1	TRBV5-1	TGCGCCAGCGGCCTACTAGCGGGGGGGACCTACAATGAGCAGTTCTTC	CASGLLAGGTYNEQFF
-	-	13	TRBJ2-1	TRBV9	TGTGCCAGTTCCCTCATAGCGTCGAATGAGCAGTTCTTC	CASSLIASNEQFF
-	-	14	TRBJ1-4	TRBV29-1	TGCAGCGCCGTTCAAGCTACGACTAATGAAAAACTGTTTTTT	CSAVQATTNEKLFF
-	-	15	TRBJ1-5	TRBV6-1	TGTGCCAGCAGTGAAGGGGGACACCTTAATCAGCCCCAGCATTTT	CASSEGGHLNQPQHF
-	TRBD2	14	TRBJ2-3	TRBV30	TGTGCCTGCCCGGCGGGGGGGAGCACAGATACGCAGTATTTT	CACPAGGSTDTQYF
-	TRBD2	15	TRBJ2-3	TRBV5-1	TGCGCCAGCAGCTTCTTAGCGGGGGGTTCAGATACGCAGTATTTT	CASSFLAGGSDTQYF
-	-	13	TRBJ1-2	TRBV19	TGTGCCAGTAGTCGGGACACGAGCTATGGCTACACCTTC	CASSRDTSYGYTF
-	TRBD2	17	TRBJ2-1	TRBV4-1	TGCGCCAGCAGCCAAGAGAGGCTAGCGGGGACATACAATGAGCAGTTCTTC	CASSQERLAGTYNEQFF
-	TRBD1	14	TRBJ1-5	TRBV6-1	TGTGCCAGCAGTGATGGACAGGGCCCTAGGCCCCAGCATTTT	CASSDGQGPRPQHF
-	TRBD1	13	TRBJ1-5	TRBV30	TGTGCCTGCGGGACAGGGGGGTATCAGCCCCAGCATTTT	CACGTGGYQPQHF
-	TRBD1	15	TRBJ1-2	TRBV9	TGTGCCAGCAGCGCAGAGACAGGGCGGGAGGGTGGCTACACCTTC	CASSAETGREGGYTF
-	TRBD1	18	TRBJ2-3	TRBV4-3	TGCGCCAGCAGCCAAGTTTTTAAGGGACAGGGGGTTGCAGATACGCAGTATTTT	CASSQVFKGQGVADTQYF
once	TRBD2	13	TRBJ2-1	TRBV5-1	TGCGCCAGCAGACCACTAGCGGGGGGCGTGCAGTTCTTC	CASRPLAGGVQFF
-	-	15	TRBJ2-4	TRBV10-2	TGCGCCAGCAGTGAGTCGAAGGACAGTAAAAACATTCAGTACTTC	CASSESKDSKNIQYF
-	TRBD2	18	TRBJ2-3	TRBV3-1/TRBV3-2	TGTGCCAGCAGCCAATCGGGACTAGCGGGGGGATACACAGATACGCAGTATTTT	CASSQSGLAGGYTDTQYF
-	TRBD1	16	TRBJ1-1	TRBV9	TGTGCCAGCAGCCTGTGGGCTAACAGGGGGGACACTGAAGCTTTCTTT	CASSLWANRGDTEAFF
-	TRBD1	15	TRBJ1-3	TRBV6-5	TGTGCCAGCAGTCCCGGGACAGACTCTGGAAACACCATATATTTT	CASSPGTDSGNTIYF
-	-	15	TRBJ2-7	TRBV19	TGTGCCAGTAGTATAGAGGTAGGGACTCCCCTGGAGCAGTACTTC	CASSIEVGTPLEQYF
-	-	15	TRBJ1-5	TRBV5-6	TGTGCCAGCAGCCAGGGATGGGTAAGCAATCAGCCCCAGCATTTT	CASSQGWVSNQPQHF
-	TRBD1	15	TRBJ1-6	TRBV2	TGTGCCAGCAGCCCCAGGGACAGGGGGGGATCACCCCTCCACTTT	CASSPRDRGGSPLHF
-	-	15	TRBJ2-2	TRBV28	TGTGCCAGCAGTACGCTAGGGGGTAAAGCCGGGGAGCTGTTTTTT	CASSTLGGKAGELFF
once	-	16	TRBJ2-1	TRBV7-9	TGTGCCAGCAGCTCCCCGTCCGGAGGGTTATACAATGAGCAGTTCTTC	CASSSPSGGLYNEQFF
-	TRBD1	12	TRBJ2-7	TRBV6-6	TGTGCCAGTCGACAGGGGACGAACGAGCAGTACTTC	CASRQGTNEQYF
once	-	14	TRBJ1-5	TRBV5-1	TGCGCCAGCAGCTTGCAGGGTGGCAATCAGCCCCAGCATTTT	CASSLQGGNQPQHF
-	-	16	TRBJ2-2	TRBV24-1	TGTGCCACCAGTGAACCCCGGGGAGATAACACCGGGGAGCTGTTTTTT	CATSEPRGDNTGELFF
-	TRBD2	15	TRBJ2-3	TRBV10-3	TGTGCCATCAGTGAGGGCCTAGCGGGGGGCCGGACGCAGTATTTT	CAISEGLAGGRTQYF
-	-	18	TRBJ2-2	TRBV5-1	TGCGCCAGCAGCTTGCTTCAGGGTGAGCGTGCGAACACCGGGGAGCTGTTTTTT	CASSLLQGERANTGELFF
-	-	15	TRBJ2-2	TRBV2	TGTGCCAGCAGGACGGACAGTCTGAACACCGGGGAGCTGTTTTTT	CASRTDSLNTGELFF
once	TRBD2	15	TRBJ2-3	TRBV7-2	TGTGCCAGCAGCTTAGGCAGCGGGGGCTCAGATACGCAGTATTTT	CASSLGSGGSDTQYF
-	-	15	TRBJ1-2	TRBV6-4	TGTGCCAGCAGGAGGGGAGGAGGGAACGAATATGGCTACACCTTC	CASRRGGGNEYGYTF
-	-	15	TRBJ2-4	TRBV23-1	TGCGCCAGCAGTCAATGGGCAGTTATCAAAAACATTCAGTACTTC	CASSQWAVIKNIQYF